A single sample gave rise to the 3 T cell receptor beta chains below, sequenced in a study of cytomegalovirus exposure and HLA in healthy donors. In the PCR, 60 Vbeta and 13 Jbeta primers were used. TCRdb keeps only in-frame clones here, not all; method: immunoSEQ multiplex PCR. There are roughly 170,000 clones in the sample; more than 70% occur only once, and approximately 1.6% lies in the top ten. The sample taken for sequencing was PBMCs. The receptors shown here come from a male donor in good health and CMV-seronegative.

V is TRBV5-1 and J is TRBJ2-7, with a possible D match to TRBD1 (6 bases). This CDR3 has 13 amino acids. The V gene's germline CDR1 is SGHRS and CDR2 YFSETQ. Between the trimmed V and J ends, which lost 4 bases and 4 bases, there was a span of 12 bases. The CDR3 nucleotides read TGCGCCAGCAGCCAACAACAGGGATACGAGCAGTACTTC. Amino acid sequence: CASSQQQGYEQYF.

The V gene is TRBV7-3, the J gene TRBJ1-3, with D possibly being TRBD1 (6 bases). Trimming removed 5 bases at V and 4 bases at J, with 9 bases between. Germline-derived CDR1 and CDR2 are SGHTA and FQGTGA. This CDR3 spans 13 amino acids. CDR3 coding DNA: TGTGCCAGCAGCCCAGGGGTGGGAAACACCATATATTTT. Protein: CASSPGVGNTIYF.

V usage is TRBV10-2 and J usage is TRBJ1-2, with D perhaps TRBD1 (5 bases). V lost 3 bases, J lost 6 bases, and 11 bases lay in between. Germline V gene sequence: CDR1 WSHSY, CDR2 SAAADI. The CDR3 is made up of 13 amino acids. The CDR3 DNA reads as TGCGCCAGCAGTGATGGGGGAGGAAATGGCTACACCTTC. Its protein is CASSDGGGNGYTF.